This TCR beta chain appears in the sequencing data of a study of blood T cell repertoires in COVID-19. About the research overall: COVID-19 samples from acute and convalescent phases originated in the United States, Italy and Spain. Sources were T cells, B-cell-depleted T cells, or PBMCs; the material itself was cDNA or gDNA.

In the original workflow: Reference gene primer amplification in the assay estimated nucleated cell counts. Sequencing was performed with immunoSEQ multiplex PCR; in TCRdb, only in-frame clones are kept and a portion is missing. V and J calls and clone size follow that table, whereas D and trimming were derived from the DNA. The sample has roughly 86,000 clones, 65% to 85% seen once; the top ten hold approximately 6.5%. Germline V gene data show CDR1 as SEHNR and CDR2 as FQNEAQ (reference sequence). The CDR3 extends over 14 amino acids. Trimming stripped 5 bases from V and 7 bases from J, with 12 bases between.

The sample consisted of peripheral blood. This chain joins TRBV7-9 and TRBJ1-6; D may be TRBD1 (5 bases). This clonotype was obtained from a man in his fifties or sixties with acute or convalescent COVID-19. For the CDR3, the DNA is TGTGCCAGCAGCCTGACAGAAAGAAATTCACCCCTCCACTTT. This translates into CASSLTERNSPLHF.